The clone carrying this TCR beta chain was recorded a few times. The antigen remains unidentified. Germline assignment: CDR1 LNHDA and CDR2 SQIVND (reference sequence). Trimming took 4 bases from V and 0 from J, leaving 14 bases between them. The CDR3 has 16 amino acids. This sample is drawn from a study of T cell repertoires in cytomegalovirus infection. Whole-study context: Selection of CMV epitopes for the study included recently identified HLA-C-restricted and well-studied HLA-B-restricted ones. Public signatures in TCR beta pointed to CMV infection and matching HLA type. The study, taken as a whole, reports: Summed frequency of shared TCR beta families picked out CMV carriers who also had the relevant HLA. HLA-C-restricted CMV clonotypes gave the most frequent clonotype in two of eight donors.

A single record per CDR3 protein comes from TCRdb applying MiXCR to the reads. The sample has about 770,000 distinct CDR3 sequences; approximately 32% are singletons. This chain joins TRBV19 and TRBJ2-3, with D maybe TRBD2 (6 bases). The source material was cultured CD8+ T cells from PBMCs, sampled from culture after CMV antigen stimulation. The clonotype was recovered from a human donor in good health (CMV status not recorded). Some clones in this sample may be carry-over from other donors' samples. CDR3 nucleotide sequence: TGTGCCAGTAGTAAGGACTACCTAACTAGCACAGATACGCAGTATTTT. Residues: CASSKDYLTSTDTQYF.